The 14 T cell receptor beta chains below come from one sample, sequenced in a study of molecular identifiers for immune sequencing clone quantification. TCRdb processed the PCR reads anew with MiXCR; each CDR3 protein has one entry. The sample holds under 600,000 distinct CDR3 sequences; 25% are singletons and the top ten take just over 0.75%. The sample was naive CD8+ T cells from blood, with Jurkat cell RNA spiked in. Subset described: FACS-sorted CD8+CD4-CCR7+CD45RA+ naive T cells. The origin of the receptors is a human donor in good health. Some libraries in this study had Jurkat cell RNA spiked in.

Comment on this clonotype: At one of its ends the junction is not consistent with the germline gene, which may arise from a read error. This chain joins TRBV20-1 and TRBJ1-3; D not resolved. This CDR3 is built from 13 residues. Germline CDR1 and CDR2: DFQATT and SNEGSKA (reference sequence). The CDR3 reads CSVRVYGRNTIYF. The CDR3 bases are TGCAGTGTTAGAGTTTATGGAAGGAACACCATATATTTT.

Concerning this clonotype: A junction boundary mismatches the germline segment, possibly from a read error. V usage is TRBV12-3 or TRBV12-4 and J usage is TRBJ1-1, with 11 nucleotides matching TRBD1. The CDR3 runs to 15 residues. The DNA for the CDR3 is TGTGCCAACAGTTTTCCGGGACAGGGGGACACTGAAGCTTTCTTT. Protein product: CANSFPGQGDTEAFF.

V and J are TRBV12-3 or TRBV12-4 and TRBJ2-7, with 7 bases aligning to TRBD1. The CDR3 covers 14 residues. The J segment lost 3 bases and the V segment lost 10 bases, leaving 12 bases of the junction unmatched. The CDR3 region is CATSTGSNGYEQYF. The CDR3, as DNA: TGTGCCACCTCGACAGGGAGCAATGGCTACGAGCAGTACTTC.

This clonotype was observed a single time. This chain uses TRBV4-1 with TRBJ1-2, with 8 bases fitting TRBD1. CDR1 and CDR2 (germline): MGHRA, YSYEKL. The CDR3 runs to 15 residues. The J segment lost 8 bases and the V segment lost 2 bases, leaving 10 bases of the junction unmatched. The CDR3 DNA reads TGCGCCAGCAGCCAAAAATTCCAGGGGGCGCGAGGCTACACCTTC. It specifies CASSQKFQGARGYTF.

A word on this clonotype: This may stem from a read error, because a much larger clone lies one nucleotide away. The CDR3 DNA reads TGTGCCAGCAGCGTGGGCGGGGCTCTCCAAGAGCCCCAGTACTTC. Translation gives CASSVGGALQEPQYF. The V and J genes are TRBV9 and TRBJ2-5, with D maybe TRBD2 (6 bases). The CDR3 is 15 amino acids. Germline-derived CDR1 and CDR2 are SGDLS and YYNGEE.

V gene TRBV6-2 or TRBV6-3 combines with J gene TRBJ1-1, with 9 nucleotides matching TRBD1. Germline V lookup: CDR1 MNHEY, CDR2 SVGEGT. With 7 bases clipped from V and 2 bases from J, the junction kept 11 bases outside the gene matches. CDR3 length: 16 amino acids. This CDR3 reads CASKDPGTGINTEAFF. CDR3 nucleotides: TGTGCCAGCAAAGATCCTGGGACAGGGATAAACACTGAAGCTTTCTTT.

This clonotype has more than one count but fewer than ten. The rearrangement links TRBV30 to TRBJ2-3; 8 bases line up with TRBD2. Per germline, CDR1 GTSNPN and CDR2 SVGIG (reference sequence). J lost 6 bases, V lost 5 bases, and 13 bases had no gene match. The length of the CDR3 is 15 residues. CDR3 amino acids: CAWDQSGSIIDTQYF. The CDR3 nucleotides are TGTGCCTGGGACCAGAGCGGGAGTATTATCGATACGCAGTATTTT.

The CDR3 DNA is TGTGCCAGCAGCGGGTCGAGCGGGAAGGAGCAGTTCTTC. Its translation is CASSGSSGKEQFF. The chain couples TRBV9 to TRBJ2-1, with 7 positions matching TRBD2. With 3 bases clipped from V and 10 bases from J, the junction kept 7 bases outside the gene matches. The CDR3 runs to 13 residues. CDR1 is SGDLS, CDR2 YYNGEE, per germline. The complete variable domain, with remaining parts taken from reference TRBV9 and TRBJ2-1, reads DSGVTQTPKHLITATGQRVTLRCSPRSGDLSVYWYQQSLDQGLQFLIQYYNGEERAKGNILERFSAQQFPDLHSELNLSSLELGDSALYFCASSGSSGKEQFFGPGTRLTVL.

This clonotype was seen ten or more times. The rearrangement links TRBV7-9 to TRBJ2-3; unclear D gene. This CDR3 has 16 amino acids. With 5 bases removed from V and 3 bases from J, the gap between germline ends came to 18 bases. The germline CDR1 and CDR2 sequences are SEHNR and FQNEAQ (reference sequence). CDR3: CASSGWNIGVTDTQYF. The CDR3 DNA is TGTGCCAGCAGCGGCTGGAACATCGGTGTTACAGATACGCAGTATTTT.

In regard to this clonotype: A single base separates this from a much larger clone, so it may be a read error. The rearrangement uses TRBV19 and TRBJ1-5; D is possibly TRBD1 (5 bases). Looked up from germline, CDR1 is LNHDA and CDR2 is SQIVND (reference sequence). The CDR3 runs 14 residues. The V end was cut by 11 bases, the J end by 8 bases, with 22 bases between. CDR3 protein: CAGNPGTPFEPQHF. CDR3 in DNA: TGTGCCGGTAATCCCGGGACGCCGTTCGAGCCCCAGCATTTT.

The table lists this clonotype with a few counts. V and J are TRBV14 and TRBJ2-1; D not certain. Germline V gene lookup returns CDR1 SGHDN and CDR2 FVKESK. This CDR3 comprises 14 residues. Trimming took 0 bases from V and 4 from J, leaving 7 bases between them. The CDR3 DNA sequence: TGTGCCAGCAGCCAAGAAACGTATTACAATGAGCAGTTCTTC. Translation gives CASSQETYYNEQFF.

This CDR3 reads CASSADTSYEQYF. The DNA for the CDR3 is TGCGCCAGCAGCGCTGACACATCCTACGAGCAGTACTTC. V is TRBV4-3 and J is TRBJ2-7; D uncertain. Germline V gene lookup returns CDR1 LGHNA and CDR2 YSLEER. This CDR3 comprises 13 residues. Trimming took 5 bases from V and 1 from J, leaving 9 bases between them.

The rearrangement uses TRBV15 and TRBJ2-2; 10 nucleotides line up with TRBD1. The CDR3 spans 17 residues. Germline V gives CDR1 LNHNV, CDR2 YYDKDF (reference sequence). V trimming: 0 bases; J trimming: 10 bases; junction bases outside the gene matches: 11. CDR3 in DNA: TGTGCCACCAGCAGAGATGCGGCGGGACAGGGGTTCGAGGAGCTGTTTTTT. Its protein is CATSRDAAGQGFEELFF.

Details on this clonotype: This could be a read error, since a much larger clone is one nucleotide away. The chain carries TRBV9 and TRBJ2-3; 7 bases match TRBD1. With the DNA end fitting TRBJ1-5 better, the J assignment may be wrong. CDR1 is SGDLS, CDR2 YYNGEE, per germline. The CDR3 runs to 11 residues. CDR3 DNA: TGTGCCAGCCGAGGGGGCGGTACGCAGCATTTT. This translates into CASRGGGTQHF.